One and the same sample provided the 11 T cell receptor beta chains below, sequenced in a study of a mutant IDH1 vaccine in newly diagnosed glioma. Clones were read by immunoSEQ multiplex PCR, and TCRdb kept only the in-frame ones, dropping some. This table has 25,000 or so clones, under 85% appearing once. The sample's time point: week 5, during vaccination. Vaccine doses each comprised 300 ug of mutant IDH1 20-mer peptide, with topical imiquimod. No antigens are known for them. Sequencing used PBMCs, obtained from a glioma patient whose treatment included an IDH1 peptide vaccine. The receptor set was obtained from a man aged 40-49 years with glioma. Some clones in this sample may be carry-over from other donors' samples.

This clone was detected once. This chain connects TRBV2 to TRBJ1-2, with TRBD1 as a possible D gene (5 bases). Trimming cost V 4 bases and J 1 base, with 13 bases left between them. CDR1 SNHLY and CDR2 FYNNEI come from the germline V gene. The length of the CDR3 is 15 residues. CDR3 sequence: CASSVRLGVNYGYTF. CDR3 nucleotide sequence: TGTGCCAGCAGTGTTCGTTTGGGGGTTAACTATGGCTACACCTTC.

The chain couples TRBV7-9 to TRBJ2-5; 14 nucleotides align to TRBD2. The length of the CDR3 is 19 residues. From germline, CDR1 is SEHNR and CDR2 FQNEAQ (reference sequence). V was pared by 4 bases and J by 4 bases, with 14 bases of the junction left unmatched. Here the CDR3 reads CASSSWRLAGGLYLETQYF. CDR3 nucleotides: TGTGCCAGCAGCTCCTGGAGACTAGCGGGGGGGCTCTATCTAGAGACCCAGTACTTC. The variable domain in full, completed from reference TRBV7-9 and TRBJ2-5, reads DTGVSQNPRHKITKRGQNVTFRCDPISEHNRLYWYRQTLGQGPEFLTYFQNEAQLEKSRLLSDRFSAERPKGSFSTLEIQRTEQGDSAMYLCASSSWRLAGGLYLETQYFGPGTRLLVL.

The chain uses TRBV4-2 and TRBJ2-7, with 8 bases lining up with TRBD2. V was pared by 0 bases and J by 4 bases, with 14 bases of the junction left unmatched. CDR1 and CDR2 (germline): LGHNA, YNFKEQ. The CDR3 covers 18 residues. CDR3 in amino acids: CASSQEEGIVSGVYEQYF. CDR3 coding DNA: TGTGCCAGCAGCCAAGAAGAAGGAATTGTTAGCGGGGTTTACGAGCAGTACTTC.

The chain joins TRBV9 to TRBJ2-2, with TRBD1 matching over 7 bases. CDR3 size: 14 residues. The trim removed 3 bases at V and 1 base at J, leaving 0 bases unmatched. Per germline, CDR1 SGDLS and CDR2 YYNGEE. CDR3 sequence: CASSGTGNTGELFF. DNA for the CDR3: TGTGCCAGCAGCGGGACAGGGAACACCGGGGAGCTGTTTTTT.

This clone was seen a few times. V is TRBV27 and J is TRBJ1-6; D not resolved. Between the trimmed V and J ends, which lost 8 bases and 0 bases, there was a span of 8 bases. Germline V gene lookup returns CDR1 MNHEY and CDR2 SMNVEV (reference sequence). The CDR3 runs 14 residues. The CDR3 DNA reads as TGTGCCAGCGGTGGGGACTCCTATAATTCACCCCTCCACTTT. Residues: CASGGDSYNSPLHF.

The chain uses TRBV6-5 and TRBJ2-5; D is unresolved. Germline V gives CDR1 MNHEY, CDR2 SVGAGI. Trimming removed 8 bases from V and 3 bases from J, with 1 base in between. This CDR3 spans 9 amino acids. Here the CDR3 DNA reads TGTGCCAGCGAAGAGACCCAGTACTTC. This gives the protein CASEETQYF.

The CDR3 loop reads CASSRGGDIGQPQHF. Written as DNA, the CDR3 is TGTGCCAGCAGCCGGGGGGGCGATATCGGACAGCCCCAGCATTTT. The rearrangement joins TRBV6-6 to TRBJ1-5; D might be TRBD1 (6 bases). Germline values: CDR1 MNHNY, CDR2 SVGAGI (reference sequence). CDR3 length: 15 residues. Trimming left V 6 bases short and J 7 bases short, with 19 bases between.

This chain connects TRBV5-4 to TRBJ1-4, with D perhaps matching TRBD1 (5 bases). The CDR3 has 12 amino acids. In germline, CDR1 is SGHNT, CDR2 YYREEE (reference sequence). Deletions cut 5 bases from V and 8 bases from J, with 10 bases between. The chain's CDR3 is CASRGVEEKLFF. In DNA, the CDR3 is TGTGCCAGCAGAGGGGTTGAAGAAAAACTGTTTTTT.

The CDR3 reads CASSPLAGGQDTQYF. The CDR3 DNA reads TGTGCCAGCAGCCCCCTAGCGGGGGGGCAAGATACGCAGTATTTT. The chain has TRBV9 and TRBJ2-3; 12 bases agree with TRBD2. Germline CDR1 is SGDLS and CDR2 is YYNGEE. This CDR3 has 15 amino acids. V shed 4 bases, J shed 5 bases, and the junction held 5 bases outside the gene matches.

This chain connects TRBV9 to TRBJ2-5, with TRBD2 identical over 8 bases. From germline, CDR1 is SGDLS and CDR2 YYNGEE. V was pared by 0 bases and J by 7 bases, with 5 bases of the junction left unmatched. CDR3 length: 14 amino acids. CDR3 region: CASSVVRGGGTQYF. In nucleotides, the CDR3 is TGTGCCAGCAGCGTAGTACGGGGGGGCGGGACCCAGTACTTC.

V gene TRBV2 combines with J gene TRBJ1-5; tentatively, D is TRBD1 (5 bases). The germline V gene has CDR1 SNHLY and CDR2 FYNNEI. CDR3 length: 15 amino acids. The germline V and J ends were trimmed by 5 bases and 3 bases, with 14 bases remaining between them. The CDR3 here is CASSFSWGVNQPQHF. The CDR3 nucleotides are TGTGCCAGCAGTTTTTCATGGGGGGTCAATCAGCCCCAGCATTTT.